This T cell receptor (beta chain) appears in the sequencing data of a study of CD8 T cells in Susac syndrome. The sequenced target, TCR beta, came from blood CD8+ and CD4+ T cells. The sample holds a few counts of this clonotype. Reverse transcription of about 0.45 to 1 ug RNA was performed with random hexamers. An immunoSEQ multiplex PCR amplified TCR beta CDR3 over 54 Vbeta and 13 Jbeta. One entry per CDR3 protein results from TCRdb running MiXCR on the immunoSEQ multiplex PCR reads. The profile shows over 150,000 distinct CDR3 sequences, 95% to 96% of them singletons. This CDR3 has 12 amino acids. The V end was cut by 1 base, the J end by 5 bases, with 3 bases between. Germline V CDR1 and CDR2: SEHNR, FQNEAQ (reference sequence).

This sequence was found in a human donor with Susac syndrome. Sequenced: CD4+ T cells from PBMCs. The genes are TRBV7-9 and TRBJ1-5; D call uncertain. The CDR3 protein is CASSLDDQPQHF. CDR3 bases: TGTGCCAGCAGCTTAGATGATCAGCCCCAGCATTTT.